These 18 T cell receptor beta chains came from one sample sequenced in a study of T-cell reconstitution after alpha-beta-depleted transplantation in children listed by TCRdb under 2016. The treatment or condition label of this sample denotes: allogeneic hematopoietic cell transplantation with graft depleted of TCRalphabeta T cells and CD19 B cells. To prepare the library, PCR was applied. Instrument on record: Illumina HiSeq 2500. TCR library preparation used molecular barcoding, with unique molecular identifiers applied to normalize quantification of the TCRbeta repertoire. TCRdb cleaned the public reads at Q25 with fastp, built clones with MiXCR and kept in-frame beta chains. Rows with a matching CDR3 protein are joined into one entry that keeps the most common DNA and genes. Present in this sample are 45,000 to 60,000 distinct CDR3 sequences, 50% to 55% of which were seen just once. The biggest ten clones account for more than 30% of the sample.

The sample here was peripheral blood, taken before TCRalphabeta/CD19-depleted stem cell transplant. These receptors originate from a boy in the first two years of life with SCID, due to receive a stem cell transplant.

The V call is TRBV20-1, the J call TRBJ2-6, with D perhaps TRBD1 (6 bases). From germline, CDR1 is DFQATT and CDR2 SNEGSKA (reference sequence). The CDR3 runs 16 residues. V was shortened by 5 bases and J by 0 bases, with 14 bases between the two germline ends. The CDR3 coding sequence is TGCAGTGCTTCCCAGGGGCCCGGCTCTGGGGCCAACGTCCTGACTTTC. As protein: CSASQGPGSGANVLTF.

This chain uses TRBV6-1 with TRBJ2-5, with D possibly TRBD2 on 6 matching bases. Germline CDR1 and CDR2: MNHNS and SASEGT. V was cut by 8 bases and J by 3 bases, with 16 bases left in between. The CDR3 extends over 14 amino acids. This chain's CDR3 is CASPNGASEETQYF. The CDR3 DNA follows: TGTGCCAGCCCTAACGGGGCTAGCGAAGAGACCCAGTACTTC.

This sequence joins TRBV5-1 and TRBJ2-7; D possibly matches TRBD1 or TRBD2 (5 bases each). The germline V gene encodes CDR1 SGHRS and CDR2 YFSETQ. The CDR3 has 15 residues. V lost 2 bases, J lost 0 bases, and 12 bases lay in between. The CDR3 nucleotides are TGCGCCAGCAGCTTCCGGGACCACGGCTCCTACGAGCAGTACTTC. Protein: CASSFRDHGSYEQYF.

The chain uses TRBV7-2 and TRBJ2-1; D remains ambiguous. Germline-derived CDR1 and CDR2 are SGHTA and FQGNSA. With 4 bases removed from V and 0 bases from J, the gap between germline ends came to 13 bases. The length of the CDR3 is 16 residues. The CDR3 DNA reads as TGTGCCAGCAGCTCCTCCTACTCGAGCTCCTACAATGAGCAGTTCTTC. The encoded protein is CASSSSYSSSYNEQFF. The full variable domain, with the rest looked up from reference TRBV7-2 and TRBJ2-1, is GAGVSQSPSNKVTEKGKDVELRCDPISGHTALYWYRQSLGQGLEFLIYFQGNSAPDKSGLPSDRFSAERTGGSVSTLTIQRTQQEDSAVYLCASSSSYSSSYNEQFFGPGTRLTVL.

The chain links TRBV7-2 to TRBJ1-5; D is ambiguous. V gave up 5 bases and J gave up 5 bases, with 10 bases separating them. The CDR3 extends over 13 amino acids. CDR1 is SGHTA, CDR2 FQGNSA, per germline. The CDR3 coding sequence is TGTGCCAGCAGCCCTTCAAACCATCAGCCCCAGCATTTT. Translation: CASSPSNHQPQHF.

The gene calls are TRBV7-6 and TRBJ2-1; 8 bases agree with TRBD1. V was pared by 5 bases and J by 6 bases, with 9 bases of the junction left unmatched. Germline CDR1 reads SGHVS; CDR2 reads FNYEAQ. There are 15 residues in the CDR3. The CDR3 DNA is TGTGCCAGCAGCCCCGGCAGGGGGCCCCTCAATGAGCAGTTCTTC. This encodes CASSPGRGPLNEQFF.

This chain joins TRBV28 and TRBJ2-3; 11 positions agree with TRBD1. Germline CDR1 reads MDHEN; CDR2 reads SYDVKM. The CDR3 loop spans 16 amino acids. V gave up 3 bases and J gave up 4 bases; unmatched junction bases: 6. The CDR3 region is CASSFEGQGVADTQYF. CDR3 DNA: TGTGCCAGCAGTTTTGAGGGACAGGGGGTGGCAGATACGCAGTATTTT. The entire variable domain, with the rest obtained from reference TRBV28 and TRBJ2-3, is as follows: DVKVTQSSRYLVKRTGEKVFLECVQDMDHENMFWYRQDPGLGLRLIYFSYDVKMKEKGDIPEGYSVSREKKERFSLILESASTNQTSMYLCASSFEGQGVADTQYFGPGTRLTVL.

This clonotype appeared many times. The chain's CDR3 is CASSSSYGGAGELFF. CDR3 in DNA: TGTGCCAGCAGCTCCTCCTACGGGGGCGCCGGGGAGCTGTTTTTT. This sequence joins TRBV7-6 and TRBJ2-2; D tentatively fits TRBD1 or TRBD2 (6 bases each). V dropped 4 bases and J dropped 6 bases, with 15 bases sitting between them. The germline V gene encodes CDR1 SGHVS and CDR2 FNYEAQ. The CDR3 runs 15 residues.

V and J are TRBV3-1 and TRBJ1-3; D unclear. Trimming stripped 4 bases from V and 4 bases from J, with 11 bases between. This CDR3 has 14 residues. Germline V gives CDR1 LGHDT, CDR2 YNNKEL (reference sequence). The DNA for the CDR3 is TGTGCCAGCAGCCCCATGACCGGAGGAAACACCATATATTTT. Protein: CASSPMTGGNTIYF.

V usage is TRBV7-2 and J usage is TRBJ1-2; D unclear. Germline V gene sequence: CDR1 SGHTA, CDR2 FQGNSA. V lost 7 bases to trimming and J lost 8 bases, with 11 bases between them. This CDR3 is built from 11 residues. CDR3 residues: CASNQEGGYTF. For the CDR3, the DNA is TGTGCCAGCAACCAGGAGGGAGGCTACACCTTC. The full variable domain, in which reference TRBV7-2 and TRBJ1-2 provide the parts outside the CDR3, is GAGVSQSPSNKVTEKGKDVELRCDPISGHTALYWYRQSLGQGLEFLIYFQGNSAPDKSGLPSDRFSAERTGGSVSTLTIQRTQQEDSAVYLCASNQEGGYTFGSGTRLTVV.

This clonotype has more than one count but fewer than ten. This chain links TRBV11-2 with TRBJ2-5; D may be TRBD2 (6 bases). CDR1 and CDR2 (germline): SGHAT, FQNNGV. The CDR3 totals 15 residues. The V end was cut by 5 bases, the J end by 4 bases, with 17 bases between. For the CDR3, the DNA is TGTGCCAGCAGCCTTATGGCGGGGACTGCAGAGACCCAGTACTTC. Amino acids: CASSLMAGTAETQYF.

This clonotype was recorded many times. The rearrangement links TRBV3-1 to TRBJ2-5, with 11 bases lining up with TRBD2. V was clipped by 0 bases and J by 4 bases; unmatched bases: 4. The germline V gene has CDR1 LGHDT and CDR2 YNNKEL (reference sequence). This CDR3 is 16 amino acids long. CDR3 protein: CASSQEGLAGGETQYF. The CDR3 DNA sequence: TGTGCCAGCAGCCAAGAGGGGCTAGCGGGGGGAGAGACCCAGTACTTC.

The CDR3 sequence: CSARAITDTQYF. For the CDR3, the DNA is TGCAGTGCTAGGGCGATCACAGATACGCAGTATTTT. The chain employs TRBV20-1 and TRBJ2-3; D is unclear. This CDR3 spans 12 amino acids. The V gene's germline CDR1 is DFQATT and CDR2 SNEGSKA (reference sequence). Trimming removed 3 bases at V and 2 bases at J, with 6 bases between.

The CDR3 reads CSVESLVRGLTYEQYF. The CDR3 coding sequence is TGCAGCGTTGAATCCCTGGTCCGGGGTTTAACCTACGAGCAGTACTTC. The chain recombines TRBV29-1 with TRBJ2-7; perhaps TRBD2 as D (5 bases). The CDR3 runs to 16 residues. Germline V CDR1 and CDR2: SQVTM, ANQGSEA. Trimming took off 2 bases at V and 2 bases at J, with 19 bases between the two ends.

The genes are TRBV10-3 and TRBJ1-1; D is unclear. V shed 6 bases and J shed 1 base, with 12 bases lying between them. CDR1 ENHRY and CDR2 SYGVKD come from the germline V gene. The CDR3 runs 14 residues. CDR3: CAIREEGRNTEAFF. The DNA for the CDR3 is TGTGCCATCAGGGAAGAGGGCCGGAACACTGAAGCTTTCTTT.

V is TRBV20-1 and J is TRBJ1-2; unclear D gene. The length of the CDR3 is 14 residues. With 0 bases removed from V and 0 bases from J, the gap between germline ends came to 8 bases. Germline lookup yields CDR1 DFQATT and CDR2 SNEGSKA (reference sequence). The CDR3 DNA reads TGCAGTGCTAGAGATTTTACGTCTAACTATGGCTACACCTTC. This gives the protein CSARDFTSNYGYTF.

The rearrangement links TRBV23-1 to TRBJ1-3, with TRBD1 identical over 10 bases. TRBV23-1 is known as an ORF, though its function is uncertain. CDR3 size: 21 residues. V shed 0 bases, J shed 0 bases, and the junction held 14 bases outside the gene matches. The CDR3 sequence: CASSQSHYYDRGLRSGNTIYF. Here the CDR3 DNA reads TGCGCCAGCAGTCAATCCCACTATTATGACAGGGGGCTACGCTCTGGAAACACCATATATTTT.

This sequence joins TRBV6-4 and TRBJ2-3, with TRBD2 as a possible D gene (7 bases). The CDR3 contains 14 residues. V lost 3 bases and J lost 4, with 11 bases in between. The germline CDR1 and CDR2 sequences are MRHNA and SNTAGT. CDR3 amino acids: CASSERGGPDTQYF. DNA of the CDR3: TGTGCCAGCAGTGAGAGGGGGGGCCCAGATACGCAGTATTTT.